Listed below are T cell receptor beta chains from one sample, sequenced in a study of T cell changes during pregnancy in multiple sclerosis. TCRdb keeps only in-frame clones here, not all; method: immunoSEQ multiplex PCR. The sample lists some 57,000 clones, about 87% occurring once. The sequences come from peripheral blood, collected in the first trimester of pregnancy. All receptors derive from a female donor in good health, enrolled as a control in a pregnancy study. Both conserved end residues are part of each CDR3. Clone size appears in some rows only: once, few, many, or a class for an expanded clone.

j_call: TRBJ1-1; clone_size: .; v_call: TRBV4-1; cdr3_aa: CASSQGTRPEAFF
j_call: TRBJ1-2; clone_size: .; v_call: TRBV4-2; cdr3_aa: CASSRGEGQNYGYTF
j_call: TRBJ2-5; clone_size: .; v_call: TRBV7-2; cdr3_aa: CASSLAQASRGETQYF
j_call: TRBJ1-3; clone_size: .; v_call: TRBV30; cdr3_aa: CAWSVQLGPGNTIYF
j_call: TRBJ2-2; clone_size: .; v_call: TRBV29-1; cdr3_aa: CSVYSAGELFF
j_call: TRBJ1-1; clone_size: .; v_call: TRBV7-3; cdr3_aa: CASRGAQDTEAFF
j_call: TRBJ2-5; clone_size: .; v_call: TRBV7-3; cdr3_aa: CASSLVGEFQETQYF
j_call: TRBJ2-2; clone_size: few; v_call: TRBV7-2; cdr3_aa: CASSLVFRVPGELFF
j_call: TRBJ2-1; clone_size: .; v_call: TRBV7-2; cdr3_aa: CASSRTTSGIYNEQFF
j_call: TRBJ2-3; clone_size: .; v_call: TRBV2; cdr3_aa: CASSEEEASTDTQYF
j_call: TRBJ1-2; clone_size: .; v_call: TRBV7-2; cdr3_aa: CASSPSSTGIYGYTF
j_call: TRBJ1-4; clone_size: .; v_call: TRBV19; cdr3_aa: CASSLTGGSTNEKLFF
j_call: TRBJ2-5; clone_size: .; v_call: TRBV19; cdr3_aa: CASSILAGGQETQYF
j_call: TRBJ2-5; clone_size: .; v_call: TRBV5-4; cdr3_aa: CASSSRTSGGYQETQYF
j_call: TRBJ1-6; clone_size: .; v_call: TRBV6-4; cdr3_aa: CASSVEGKGNSPLHF
j_call: TRBJ2-5; clone_size: .; v_call: TRBV13; cdr3_aa: CASNKIGGLEETQYF
j_call: TRBJ1-5; clone_size: .; v_call: TRBV20-1; cdr3_aa: CSALRQPQHF
j_call: TRBJ2-7; clone_size: .; v_call: TRBV7-9; cdr3_aa: CASSSWTGYIYEQYF
j_call: TRBJ1-1; clone_size: .; v_call: TRBV7-3; cdr3_aa: CASSFYPGQGASAEAFF
j_call: TRBJ1-2; clone_size: .; v_call: TRBV30; cdr3_aa: CAWSVGGTYTF
j_call: TRBJ1-2; clone_size: .; v_call: TRBV6-5; cdr3_aa: CASRPGGGGYTF
j_call: TRBJ2-2; clone_size: .; v_call: TRBV7-2; cdr3_aa: CASSPTGSTGELFF
j_call: TRBJ1-4; clone_size: once; v_call: TRBV19; cdr3_aa: CASRQGSANEKLFF
j_call: TRBJ2-1; clone_size: .; v_call: TRBV5-4; cdr3_aa: CASTPPGLHEQFF
j_call: TRBJ2-7; clone_size: .; v_call: TRBV7-9; cdr3_aa: CASSLGVYEQYF
j_call: TRBJ1-4; clone_size: .; v_call: TRBV6-5; cdr3_aa: CASSPDRGLEKLFF
j_call: TRBJ2-2; clone_size: .; v_call: TRBV5-4; cdr3_aa: CASSSGLRWGAGELFF
j_call: TRBJ1-4; clone_size: once; v_call: TRBV18; cdr3_aa: CASSPVDGRYEKLFF
j_call: TRBJ2-5; clone_size: .; v_call: TRBV7-9; cdr3_aa: CASSLEWGGNQETQYF
j_call: TRBJ1-2; clone_size: .; v_call: TRBV18; cdr3_aa: CASSPDLGGASNYGYTF
j_call: TRBJ1-4; clone_size: .; v_call: TRBV5-6; cdr3_aa: CASSFWDSGEKLFF
j_call: TRBJ1-1; clone_size: .; v_call: TRBV5-1; cdr3_aa: CASSQQANTEAFF
j_call: TRBJ1-2; clone_size: .; v_call: TRBV19; cdr3_aa: CAIGSGTSFYGYTF
j_call: TRBJ1-6; clone_size: .; v_call: TRBV21-1; cdr3_aa: CASSRGLRPYNSPLHF
j_call: TRBJ1-2; clone_size: .; v_call: TRBV7-9; cdr3_aa: CASSSGQSWGYTF
j_call: TRBJ1-1; clone_size: .; v_call: TRBV5-1; cdr3_aa: CASSGQGIGTEAFF
j_call: TRBJ1-2; clone_size: .; v_call: TRBV19; cdr3_aa: CASSTDSTNYGYTF
j_call: TRBJ2-3; clone_size: .; v_call: TRBV10-3; cdr3_aa: CAIGTSGGAEDTQYF
j_call: TRBJ2-1; clone_size: .; v_call: TRBV27; cdr3_aa: CASSPRASSYNEQFF
j_call: TRBJ2-2; clone_size: .; v_call: TRBV2; cdr3_aa: CASSEADLAGGRYTGELFF
j_call: TRBJ1-2; clone_size: .; v_call: TRBV30; cdr3_aa: CAWSPDRGHRYTF
j_call: TRBJ2-5; clone_size: .; v_call: TRBV11-2; cdr3_aa: CATEQETQYF
j_call: TRBJ2-1; clone_size: .; v_call: TRBV11-2; cdr3_aa: CASSLVGGTYNEQFF
j_call: TRBJ1-3; clone_size: .; v_call: TRBV30; cdr3_aa: CAWSNGQVGDTIYF
j_call: TRBJ1-2; clone_size: .; v_call: TRBV6-5; cdr3_aa: CASSSRGGAGNYGYTF
j_call: TRBJ1-6; clone_size: .; v_call: TRBV7-6; cdr3_aa: CASSSSRDRAPNSPLHF
j_call: TRBJ1-6; clone_size: .; v_call: TRBV2; cdr3_aa: CASRSPGLQKNNSPLHF
j_call: TRBJ2-1; clone_size: .; v_call: TRBV6-6; cdr3_aa: CASKGAEQFF
j_call: TRBJ1-2; clone_size: .; v_call: TRBV5-1; cdr3_aa: CASSAGHRDRGFDTF
j_call: TRBJ1-1; clone_size: .; v_call: TRBV9; cdr3_aa: CASSVGDSGVYIEAFF
j_call: TRBJ2-3; clone_size: once; v_call: TRBV10-3; cdr3_aa: CAISGRLAGGDTQYF
j_call: TRBJ2-2; clone_size: .; v_call: TRBV19; cdr3_aa: CASSTRRGNTGELFF
j_call: TRBJ2-7; clone_size: .; v_call: TRBV2; cdr3_aa: CASSEQVENEQYF
j_call: TRBJ1-4; clone_size: .; v_call: TRBV18; cdr3_aa: CASSQGGVEKLFF
j_call: TRBJ1-5; clone_size: .; v_call: TRBV19; cdr3_aa: CASSRGVRPQHF